These T cell receptor beta chains were read from a single sample in a study of blood T cell repertoires in COVID-19. Data came from immunoSEQ multiplex PCR; TCRdb stores just in-frame clones and leaves some out. This table has 260,000 or so clones, about 80% appearing once. Sequencing was carried out using peripheral blood. Receptors were obtained from a human donor in a cohort sampled during active COVID-19. CDR3s include the opening cysteine and the closing phenylalanine or tryptophan. Fields, in order: V gene, clone size, J gene, D gene, CDR3 protein, CDR3 DNA. A D gene is named only where the DNA matches it firmly. Clone size is shown for a subset of rows, as once, few, many or a class of expanded clone.

>TRBV5-4|once|TRBJ2-7|TRBD1
CASSNGQGFIVEQYF
TGTGCCAGCAGCAACGGACAGGGGTTCATCGTCGAGCAGTACTTC
>TRBV5-5|.|TRBJ2-7|TRBD2
CASSLGGFGLAAYEQYF
TGTGCCAGCAGCTTGGGGGGGTTCGGACTAGCGGCTTACGAGCAGTACTTC
>TRBV6-6|.|TRBJ2-7|TRBD1
CASSYSTGGSYEQYF
TGTGCCAGCAGTTACTCGACAGGGGGCTCCTACGAGCAGTACTTC
>TRBV6-5|.|TRBJ1-4|.
CASSISWARGEKLFF
TGTGCCAGCAGCATCAGTTGGGCAAGAGGGGAAAAACTGTTTTTT
>TRBV19|.|TRBJ2-1|TRBD2
CASSRTSGIRDEQFF
TGTGCCAGTAGTAGAACTAGCGGGATTCGCGATGAGCAGTTCTTC
>TRBV29-1|.|TRBJ1-1|.
CSVTSGNTEAFF
TGCAGCGTGACCTCAGGGAACACTGAAGCTTTCTTT
>TRBV28|.|TRBJ2-5|TRBD2
CASSSPGRGVQETQYF
TGTGCCAGCAGTTCACCTGGGCGGGGGGTCCAAGAGACCCAGTACTTC
>TRBV7-9|.|TRBJ1-1|.
CASSLARRKNTEAFF
TGTGCCAGCAGCTTAGCCAGGAGGAAGAACACTGAAGCTTTCTTT
>TRBV7-9|.|TRBJ1-4|TRBD1
CASSEGQGYEKLFF
TGTGCCAGCAGCGAGGGACAGGGATATGAAAAACTGTTTTTT
>TRBV5-6|.|TRBJ1-1|.
CASSPGGIWRVTEAFF
TGTGCCAGCAGCCCTGGGGGGATTTGGCGTGTCACTGAAGCTTTCTTT
>TRBV2|few|TRBJ1-2|.
CASRQGYGYTF
TGTGCCAGCAGGCAGGGCTATGGCTACACCTTC
>TRBV29-1|once|TRBJ1-5|TRBD1
CSVRTGRSNQPQHF
TGCAGCGTGAGGACAGGGAGAAGCAATCAGCCCCAGCATTTT
>TRBV9|.|TRBJ2-4|.
CASSVAGEGIQYF
TGTGCCAGCAGCGTAGCGGGGGAAGGCATTCAGTACTTC
>TRBV19|.|TRBJ2-6|.
CASRMRSSGANVLTF
TGTGCCAGTAGAATGAGGAGCTCTGGGGCCAACGTCCTGACTTTC